These 15 T cell receptor beta chains came from one sample sequenced in a study of OX40 agonist ivuxolimab in advanced cancers. Sequenced by immunoSEQ multiplex PCR; TCRdb stores in-frame clones only, minus some. The data contain 65,000 to 90,000 clones, about 91% of them singletons. The sample here was CD4+ or CD8+ T cells sorted from blood, taken in a trial of the OX40 agonist ivuxolimab. The receptor set was obtained from an adult with an advanced solid tumor such as melanoma, head and neck, liver or kidney cancer.

V is TRBV30 and J is TRBJ1-2, with D hard to call. The CDR3 loop spans 13 amino acids. Germline loops: CDR1 GTSNPN, CDR2 SVGIG (reference sequence). Trimming stripped 5 bases from V and 6 bases from J, with 16 bases between. The CDR3 DNA is TGTGCCTGGGAGCCGAATCCGGGAGATGGCTACACCTTC. Its protein product is CAWEPNPGDGYTF.

CDR3 protein: CATSRSPVGSDEQYF. CDR3 DNA: TGTGCCACCAGCAGATCCCCGGTGGGGTCCGACGAGCAGTACTTC. The rearrangement uses TRBV15 and TRBJ2-7; D ambiguous. Germline V gene data show CDR1 as LNHNV and CDR2 as YYDKDF (reference sequence). V lost 2 bases to trimming and J lost 5 bases, with 16 bases between them. This CDR3 is built from 15 residues. Combining the CDR3 with reference TRBV15 and TRBJ2-7 gives the whole variable domain DAMVIQNPRYQVTQFGKPVTLSCSQTLNHNVMYWYQQKSSQAPKLLFHYYDKDFNNEADTPDNFQSRRPNTSFCFLDIRSPGLGDTAMYLCATSRSPVGSDEQYFGPGTRLTVT.

V is TRBV25-1 and J is TRBJ1-2; D might be TRBD1 (6 bases). The germline V gene encodes CDR1 MGHDK and CDR2 SYGVNS. The CDR3 extends over 13 amino acids. The V and J ends lost 4 bases and 9 bases respectively, with 15 bases between them. CDR3 protein: CASSVSGTRSYTF. As DNA, the CDR3 is TGTGCCAGCAGTGTCTCCGGGACACGGAGCTACACCTTC.

The chain employs TRBV7-2 and TRBJ2-3; D ambiguous. This CDR3 comprises 12 residues. V lost 6 bases and J lost 0, with 4 bases in between. Germline CDR1 is SGHTA and CDR2 is FQGNSA. The DNA for the CDR3 is TGTGCCAGCAGACGTAGCACAGATACGCAGTATTTT. As protein: CASRRSTDTQYF.

V usage is TRBV2 and J usage is TRBJ2-1; TRBD2 agrees at 7 bases. Germline V gene data show CDR1 as SNHLY and CDR2 as FYNNEI. This CDR3 has 15 residues. The junction had 19 bases not matched to a gene; V was cut back by 5 bases and J by 15 bases. The CDR3 coding sequence is TGTGCCAGCAGTTCCCGACTAGCACTGGGGGGGGAGTGGTTCTTC. This sequence encodes CASSSRLALGGEWFF.

The gene calls are TRBV15 and TRBJ2-7; 11 bases line up with TRBD1. CDR1 LNHNV and CDR2 YYDKDF come from the germline V gene (reference sequence). V gave up 4 bases and J gave up 2 bases; unmatched junction bases: 1. The CDR3 extends over 14 amino acids. The CDR3: CATSKDRGPYEQYF. CDR3 coding DNA: TGTGCCACCAGCAAGGACAGGGGGCCCTACGAGCAGTACTTC.

This clone has just one count. The rearrangement joins TRBV4-3 to TRBJ1-1; 8 bases line up with TRBD1. Trimming removed 0 bases from V and 1 base from J; junction bases left unmatched: 1. The CDR3 is 15 amino acids. CDR1 is LGHNA, CDR2 YSLEER, per germline. The CDR3 sequence: CASSQEQGGNTEAFF. DNA of the CDR3: TGCGCCAGCAGCCAAGAACAGGGGGGGAACACTGAAGCTTTCTTT.

The chain employs TRBV2 and TRBJ1-1; a possible D gene is TRBD1 (5 bases). The germline V gene has CDR1 SNHLY and CDR2 FYNNEI. The length of the CDR3 is 13 residues. Trimming took 7 bases from V and 5 from J, leaving 14 bases between them. The CDR3 nucleotides read TGTGCCAGCATCCTATGGGGGGGGACTGAAGCTTTCTTT. Its protein product is CASILWGGTEAFF.

This rearrangement joins TRBV10-3 to TRBJ2-3; tentative D call: TRBD2 (5 bases). CDR1 is ENHRY, CDR2 SYGVKD, per germline. The CDR3 length is 13 residues. V lost 6 bases and J 2 bases, leaving 9 bases between the germline ends. CDR3 region: CAISREDTDTQYF. CDR3 coding DNA: TGTGCCATCAGCCGGGAAGACACAGATACGCAGTATTTT.

V gene TRBV10-3 combines with J gene TRBJ1-5; the D is unclear. V was clipped by 6 bases and J by 6 bases, with 18 bases between them. This CDR3 has 15 amino acids. Looked up from germline, CDR1 is ENHRY and CDR2 is SYGVKD. The CDR3 reads CAISPDSKASQPQHF. The CDR3 DNA reads as TGTGCCATCAGCCCGGACTCCAAAGCGAGTCAGCCCCAGCATTTT.

V gene TRBV5-1 combines with J gene TRBJ2-2; 14 bases align to TRBD2. The J segment lost 5 bases and the V segment lost 0 bases, leaving 6 bases of the junction unmatched. The CDR3 loop spans 18 amino acids. The germline V gene encodes CDR1 SGHRS and CDR2 YFSETQ. Here the CDR3 DNA reads TGCGCCAGCAGCTTGGGGACTAGCGGGAGGACGTCGACCGGGGAGCTGTTTTTT. Its protein product is CASSLGTSGRTSTGELFF. Drawing the rest from reference TRBV5-1 and TRBJ2-2, the complete variable domain is KAGVTQTPRYLIKTRGQQVTLSCSPISGHRSVSWYQQTPGQGLQFLFEYFSETQRNKGNFPGRFSGRQFSNSRSEMNVSTLELGDSALYLCASSLGTSGRTSTGELFFGEGSRLTVL.

The chain carries TRBV6-6 and TRBJ1-3; D uncertain. V lost 0 bases to trimming and J lost 1 base, with 4 bases between them. This CDR3 has 14 amino acids. Germline lookup yields CDR1 MNHNY and CDR2 SVGAGI (reference sequence). The chain's CDR3 is CASSYSWSGNTIYF. The CDR3 nucleotides are TGTGCCAGCAGTTACTCGTGGTCTGGAAACACCATATATTTT.

The chain links TRBV11-3 to TRBJ1-1; D call uncertain. Looked up from germline, CDR1 is SGHNT and CDR2 is YENEEA. The V end was cut by 4 bases, the J end by 0 bases, with 9 bases between. This CDR3 is built from 14 residues. CDR3 coding DNA: TGTGCCAGCAGCTCTCGTGGGGTGAACACTGAAGCTTTCTTT. Translated: CASSSRGVNTEAFF.

There are a few counts of this clone. The chain couples TRBV20-1 to TRBJ1-2; D is uncertain. The CDR3 has 11 amino acids. Per germline, CDR1 DFQATT and CDR2 SNEGSKA (reference sequence). V lost 4 bases and J lost 13, with 16 bases in between. The CDR3 loop reads CSATNGLFVTF. CDR3 DNA: TGCAGTGCTACCAATGGCCTTTTTGTCACCTTC.

The chain recombines TRBV4-2 with TRBJ2-3; 7 nucleotides agree with TRBD2. CDR1 and CDR2 from the germline V gene are LGHNA and YNFKEQ. The junction had 6 bases not matched to a gene; V was cut back by 1 base and J by 5 bases. The CDR3 loop spans 15 amino acids. CDR3 in DNA: TGTGCCAGCAGCCAAGCGGGACTAACGGGAGATACGCAGTATTTT. Encoded protein: CASSQAGLTGDTQYF.